The rows below give T cell receptor beta chains drawn from one sample of a study of OX40 agonist ivuxolimab in advanced cancers. Produced via immunoSEQ multiplex PCR; TCRdb's table is partial and in-frame only. The sample has under 40,000 clones, around 81% seen once. Source: CD4+ or CD8+ T cells sorted from blood, taken in a trial of the OX40 agonist ivuxolimab. The source is an adult with an advanced solid tumor such as melanoma, head and neck, liver or kidney cancer. CDR3s include the opening cysteine and the closing phenylalanine or tryptophan. D genes are given only for firm matches.

CDR3aa: CASSPFSGLGLFF
CDR3nt: TGTGCCAGCAGCCCTTTTTCGGGCCTGGGTCTGTTTTTT
v_gene: TRBV7-8
d_gene: NA
j_gene: TRBJ2-2

CDR3aa: CASSKTAYYEQYF
CDR3nt: TGTGCCAGCAGCAAGACAGCTTACTACGAGCAGTACTTC
v_gene: TRBV7-2
d_gene: NA
j_gene: TRBJ2-7

CDR3aa: CASSFDHRTYEQYF
CDR3nt: TGTGCCAGCAGTTTCGACCACCGGACCTACGAGCAGTACTTC
v_gene: TRBV27
d_gene: NA
j_gene: TRBJ2-7

CDR3aa: CASSSHTDTQYF
CDR3nt: TGTGCCAGCAGCTCGCACACAGATACGCAGTATTTT
v_gene: TRBV5-8
d_gene: NA
j_gene: TRBJ2-3

CDR3aa: CASSQLNTGELFF
CDR3nt: TGTGCCAGCAGTCAACTTAACACCGGGGAGCTGTTTTTT
v_gene: TRBV7-9
d_gene: NA
j_gene: TRBJ2-2

CDR3aa: CASSEVGQGEGGYTF
CDR3nt: TGTGCCAGCAGTGAAGTAGGCCAGGGGGAGGGCGGCTACACCTTC
v_gene: TRBV2
d_gene: TRBD1
j_gene: TRBJ1-2

CDR3aa: CASSSSTGTGKSGELFF
CDR3nt: TGCGCCAGCAGCTCGTCCACCGGGACAGGGAAATCCGGGGAGCTGTTTTTT
v_gene: TRBV5-1
d_gene: TRBD1
j_gene: TRBJ2-2

CDR3aa: CASSIGTGLGGTQYF
CDR3nt: TGTGCCAGCAGCATCGGGACAGGGTTGGGGGGGACCCAGTACTTC
v_gene: TRBV9
d_gene: TRBD1
j_gene: TRBJ2-5

CDR3aa: CASSLVVVGQLNEKLFF
CDR3nt: TGTGCCAGCAGCTTAGTGGTCGTGGGACAGTTGAATGAAAAACTGTTTTTT
v_gene: TRBV7-2
d_gene: TRBD1
j_gene: TRBJ1-4

CDR3aa: CASSFVLRTEAFF
CDR3nt: TGTGCCAGCAGCTTCGTACTTAGGACTGAAGCTTTCTTT
v_gene: TRBV5-5
d_gene: NA
j_gene: TRBJ1-1